Listed here are 8 T cell receptor beta chains from one sample, sequenced in a study of regulatory T cells in long-lasting Graves disease. TCR beta libraries were built with iRepertoire HTBI primers and Arm-PCR of CDR3 regions. TCRdb recomputed calls from the multiplex PCR reads with MiXCR, one row per CDR3 protein. This table has hundreds of thousands of distinct CDR3 sequences, under 25% appearing once. Time point noted: persistent/refractory GD, antithyroid drugs over 5 years with positive TRAb. With RNA extracted from PBMCs as input, the TCR library was made. The source was peripheral blood mononuclear cells (PBMCs), collected when the disease was refractory, from a patient treated with antithyroid drugs. These TCRs come from a female donor with Graves disease.

This clonotype was detected only a few times. V and J are TRBV3-1 and TRBJ1-6; a possible D gene is TRBD1 (6 bases). CDR3 length equals 14 residues. Germline values: CDR1 LGHDT, CDR2 YNNKEL (reference sequence). V lost 8 bases and J lost 10, with 18 bases in between. The CDR3 DNA reads TGTGCCAGCGAGCTAGGGCAGGGGCGATCACCCCTCCACTTT. Translating it yields CASELGQGRSPLHF. Full variable domain (rest looked up from reference TRBV3-1 and TRBJ1-6): DTAVSQTPKYLVTQMGNDKSIKCEQNLGHDTMYWYKQDSKKFLKIMFSYNNKELIINETVPNRFSPKSPDKAHLNLHINSLELGDSAVYFCASELGQGRSPLHFGNGTRLTVT.

This chain links TRBV7-9 with TRBJ2-2; tentatively, D is TRBD1 (6 bases). Trimming took 3 bases from V and 16 from J, leaving 12 bases between them. Germline CDR1 is SEHNR and CDR2 is FQNEAQ (reference sequence). This CDR3 is built from 11 residues. CDR3 sequence reads: CASSLSRGKFF. The CDR3 bases are TGTGCCAGCAGCTTGTCCAGGGGAAAGTTTTTT. Together with reference TRBV7-9 and TRBJ2-2, the CDR3 gives the full variable domain: DTGVSQNPRHKITKRGQNVTFRCDPISEHNRLYWYRQTLGQGPEFLTYFQNEAQLEKSRLLSDRFSAERPKGSFSTLEIQRTEQGDSAMYLCASSLSRGKFFGEGSRLTVL.

The chain combines TRBV5-1 with TRBJ2-1; D is possibly TRBD2 (6 bases). Trimming stripped 4 bases from V and 2 bases from J, with 13 bases between. The CDR3 spans 15 residues. Per the germline V gene, CDR1 is SGHRS and CDR2 is YFSETQ. CDR3 in DNA: TGCGCCAGCAGCCACGGGACTGGAACCTACAATGAGCAGTTCTTC. It is translated as CASSHGTGTYNEQFF.

This clonotype appeared many times. The rearrangement joins TRBV11-3 to TRBJ1-4; 8 bases agree with TRBD1. Unmatched junction bases numbered 5, after V lost 3 bases and J lost 2 bases. Looked up from germline, CDR1 is SGHNT and CDR2 is YENEEA. CDR3 length: 16 residues. The CDR3 is CASSFGQGSTNEKLFF. The DNA of the CDR3 is TGTGCCAGCAGCTTCGGACAGGGATCGACTAATGAAAAACTGTTTTTT.

The CDR3 nucleotides read TGTGCCAGCAGTATCGGGACTAGCGGGTTTTACGAGCAGTACTTC. Its protein product is CASSIGTSGFYEQYF. This sequence joins TRBV28 and TRBJ2-7; 12 positions match TRBD2. The germline V gene encodes CDR1 MDHEN and CDR2 SYDVKM. The CDR3 extends over 15 amino acids. J lost 4 bases, V lost 5 bases, and 6 bases had no gene match.

This clonotype has ten or more counts. The chain employs TRBV12-3 or TRBV12-4 and TRBJ2-4; 9 bases are a match to TRBD1. Losses at the gene ends were 6 bases for V and 7 bases for J; bases not matched to a gene: 4. The CDR3 sequence is 13 residues long. CDR3 residues: CASRFGQGNIQYF. The CDR3 bases are TGTGCCAGCAGATTCGGACAGGGGAACATTCAGTACTTC.

This clonotype was seen a single time. This CDR3 reads CASLSTGADTQYF. In nucleotides, the CDR3 is TGTGCCAGCCTATCAACAGGGGCAGATACGCAGTATTTT. The chain joins TRBV12-3 or TRBV12-4 to TRBJ2-3; TRBD1 agrees at 7 bases. V shed 8 bases and J 4 bases; nucleotides not matched to a gene: 6. The CDR3 has 13 amino acids.

This clonotype appeared many times. V usage is TRBV6-5 and J usage is TRBJ2-5; no clear D gene. Looked up from germline, CDR1 is MNHEY and CDR2 is SVGAGI. This CDR3 has 15 amino acids. V lost 2 bases and J lost 7, with 17 bases in between. For the CDR3, the DNA is TGTGCCAGCAGTTACGCTGGGGAAGGTTTCGGGACCCAGTACTTC. It encodes CASSYAGEGFGTQYF.